The 21 T cell receptor beta chains below come from one sample, sequenced in a study of T cells in localized non-small cell lung cancer. TCRdb's table, derived via immunoSEQ multiplex PCR, lists solely in-frame clones and lacks some. The repertoire includes around 40,000 clones, roughly nine tenths of them detected once, and over 6% sits in the top ten. This material consisted of peripheral blood, taken before any cancer treatment. These receptors were collected from a woman aged 18-49 years with stage III lung adenocarcinoma.

This chain uses TRBV19 with TRBJ2-7, with 7 bases aligning to TRBD1. The CDR3 totals 14 residues. Germline values: CDR1 LNHDA, CDR2 SQIVND (reference sequence). The trim removed 6 bases at V and 0 bases at J, leaving 5 bases unmatched. CDR3 residues: CASRGAGGSYEQYF. CDR3 nucleotides: TGTGCCAGTAGAGGGGCAGGGGGCTCCTACGAGCAGTACTTC.

This chain joins TRBV10-3 and TRBJ1-6, with 7 bases lining up with TRBD1. The CDR3 runs 16 residues. Germline CDR1 reads ENHRY; CDR2 reads SYGVKD. The V gene end was trimmed by 7 bases and the J gene end by 5 bases; junction bases not matched to a gene: 11. The CDR3 DNA sequence: TGTGCCATCAAGAGAGGGGGCGCAGGGGATAATTCACCCCTCCACTTT. This gives the protein CAIKRGGAGDNSPLHF.

The chain joins TRBV7-9 to TRBJ2-3; tentative D call: TRBD1 (6 bases). Germline values: CDR1 SEHNR, CDR2 FQNEAQ (reference sequence). The length of the CDR3 is 15 residues. The V gene lost 5 bases and the J gene lost 0 bases, with 12 bases spanning the gap. The CDR3 sequence is CASSLGQGSTDTQYF. DNA of the CDR3: TGTGCCAGCAGCCTCGGGCAGGGGAGCACAGATACGCAGTATTTT.

CDR3 DNA sequence: TGCGCCAGCAGCCAAGCCCGCTCCTTGAGGGGAACTGGAAACACCATATATTTT. Its protein is CASSQARSLRGTGNTIYF. This rearrangement joins TRBV4-1 to TRBJ1-3, with D tentatively TRBD1 (5 bases). The CDR3 contains 18 residues. V lost 1 base to trimming and J lost 2 bases, with 18 bases between them. The germline CDR1 and CDR2 sequences are MGHRA and YSYEKL.

The chain has TRBV5-1 and TRBJ2-5, with D possibly matching TRBD2 (6 bases). The CDR3 covers 13 residues. Trimming took 4 bases from V and 2 from J, leaving 9 bases between them. Germline V gene sequence: CDR1 SGHRS, CDR2 YFSETQ. DNA for the CDR3: TGCGCCAGCAGCCCTGGGGGGCAAGAGACCCAGTACTTC. This sequence encodes CASSPGGQETQYF.

The rearrangement joins TRBV4-2 to TRBJ2-2, with D perhaps TRBD1 (5 bases). The CDR3 spans 16 residues. Deletions cut 1 base from V and 1 base from J, with 10 bases between. CDR1 and CDR2 (germline): LGHNA, YNFKEQ. The CDR3 DNA reads as TGTGCCAGCAGCCAAGTTGGGGCGATGAACACCGGGGAGCTGTTTTTT. It specifies CASSQVGAMNTGELFF.

The V and J genes are TRBV18 and TRBJ1-1; D is unclear. CDR3 length: 13 residues. Looked up from germline, CDR1 is KGHSH and CDR2 is LQKENI. V was shortened by 3 bases and J by 7 bases, with 12 bases between the two germline ends. CDR3 sequence reads: CASSPSPVGEAFF. CDR3 nucleotides: TGTGCCAGCTCACCCTCCCCAGTAGGTGAAGCTTTCTTT.

This chain links TRBV29-1 with TRBJ1-2; D possibly corresponds to TRBD1 (6 bases). CDR1 and CDR2 from the germline V gene are SQVTM and ANQGSEA. CDR3 size: 14 residues. Between the trimmed V and J ends, which lost 0 bases and 8 bases, there was a span of 16 bases. The CDR3 here is CSVEEGGLPRGYTF. CDR3 coding DNA: TGCAGCGTTGAAGAGGGGGGCCTTCCCAGGGGCTACACCTTC.

The chain couples TRBV14 to TRBJ2-3; either TRBD1 or TRBD2 may supply D (6 bases each). There are 16 residues in the CDR3. The V gene lost 0 bases and the J gene lost 7 bases, with 17 bases spanning the gap. Per the germline V gene, CDR1 is SGHDN and CDR2 is FVKESK. CDR3 sequence (DNA): TGTGCCAGCAGCCAAGATGCAACTCCGGGGGCGAATACGCAGTATTTT. This gives the protein CASSQDATPGANTQYF. Variable domain in full (rest from reference TRBV14 and TRBJ2-3): EAGVTQFPSHSVIEKGQTVTLRCDPISGHDNLYWYRRVMGKEIKFLLHFVKESKQDESGMPNNRFLAERTGGTYSTLKVQPAELEDSGVYFCASSQDATPGANTQYFGPGTRLTVL.

The genes are TRBV12-5 and TRBJ1-1; D gene uncertain. V gave up 5 bases and J gave up 7 bases, with 14 bases separating them. The germline V gene encodes CDR1 LGHNT and CDR2 FRNRAP. The CDR3 has 13 residues. This chain's CDR3 is CASGATSNHEAFF. CDR3 coding DNA: TGTGCTAGTGGTGCCACAAGCAACCATGAAGCTTTCTTT.

The J gene is TRBJ2-7, the V gene TRBV9; 11 bases match TRBD2. CDR1 and CDR2 from the germline V gene are SGDLS and YYNGEE. This CDR3 is 15 amino acids long. Trimming at V came to 3 bases and at J to 1 base, leaving 3 bases not matched to a gene. The CDR3 sequence is CASSEGLADSYEQYF. The DNA of the CDR3 is TGTGCCAGCAGCGAGGGACTAGCGGATTCCTACGAGCAGTACTTC. Combining the CDR3 with reference TRBV9 and TRBJ2-7 gives the whole variable domain DSGVTQTPKHLITATGQRVTLRCSPRSGDLSVYWYQQSLDQGLQFLIQYYNGEERAKGNILERFSAQQFPDLHSELNLSSLELGDSALYFCASSEGLADSYEQYFGPGTRLTVT.

The chain combines TRBV13 with TRBJ2-1, with D perhaps given as TRBD1 or TRBD2 (6 bases each). The CDR3 contains 13 residues. Per germline, CDR1 PRHDT and CDR2 FYEKMQ (reference sequence). V was clipped by 5 bases and J by 6 bases, with 11 bases between them. CDR3 region: CASSRGPSNEQFF. DNA of the CDR3: TGTGCCAGCAGCCGGGGGCCGAGCAATGAGCAGTTCTTC.

V and J are TRBV28 and TRBJ2-7; the D gene is possibly TRBD1 (5 bases). CDR1 and CDR2 (germline): MDHEN, SYDVKM. V lost 7 bases and J lost 7, with 11 bases in between. The CDR3 runs to 11 residues. CDR3 DNA: TGTGCCAGCACAGGGCTGGGAGAGCAGTACTTC. Translation: CASTGLGEQYF.

This clone was detected once. The genes are TRBV6-5 and TRBJ2-1; the D is unclear. CDR3 length: 12 residues. The V end was cut by 2 bases, the J end by 7 bases, with 6 bases between. The germline V gene encodes CDR1 MNHEY and CDR2 SVGAGI. The CDR3 loop reads CASSYPGNEQFF. The DNA for the CDR3 is TGTGCCAGCAGTTACCCAGGAAATGAGCAGTTCTTC.

This clone was counted between two and nine times. The V and J genes are TRBV7-9 and TRBJ2-7, with TRBD2 identical over 10 bases. Germline CDR1 reads SEHNR; CDR2 reads FQNEAQ (reference sequence). J was trimmed by 7 bases and V by 6 bases; bases with no gene match: 3. This CDR3 is built from 12 residues. CDR3 sequence: CASRISGGEQYF. The CDR3 DNA reads TGTGCCAGCAGGATTAGCGGGGGGGAGCAGTACTTC.

As DNA, the CDR3 is TGTGCCAGCAGCTTAGCGCAAACTAGCTTGGCAGATACGCAGTATTTT. Residues: CASSLAQTSLADTQYF. J is TRBJ2-3 and V is TRBV7-9; perhaps TRBD2 as D (6 bases). V shed 0 bases and J shed 4 bases, with 14 bases lying between them. CDR1 SEHNR and CDR2 FQNEAQ come from the germline V gene (reference sequence). The CDR3 extends over 16 amino acids.

The chain recombines TRBV10-2 with TRBJ1-5; D not resolved. Trimming cost V 5 bases and J 8 bases, with 13 bases left between them. CDR3 size: 13 residues. Germline V gene lookup returns CDR1 WSHSY and CDR2 SAAADI. The CDR3 reads CASSSRPEEPQHF. CDR3 bases: TGCGCCAGCAGTTCGCGCCCCGAGGAGCCCCAGCATTTT.

The chain links TRBV5-8 to TRBJ1-5; maybe TRBD1 (5 bases). V lost 0 bases and J lost 6, with 13 bases in between. From germline, CDR1 is SGHTS and CDR2 YDEGEE. The CDR3 is 15 amino acids. Written as DNA, the CDR3 is TGTGCCAGCAGCTTGGTTGGGGGGTCGGGTCAGCCCCAGCATTTT. Protein sequence: CASSLVGGSGQPQHF.

This chain uses TRBV29-1 with TRBJ2-1; TRBD1 matches at 9 bases. Germline CDR1 SQVTM, CDR2 ANQGSEA. V dropped 0 bases and J dropped 7; count of bases not matched to a gene: 10. The CDR3 loop spans 16 amino acids. Here the CDR3 reads CSVEDQGTGFGNEQFF. CDR3 bases: TGCAGCGTTGAAGATCAAGGGACAGGGTTCGGGAATGAGCAGTTCTTC.

The rearrangement joins TRBV9 to TRBJ2-3; TRBD2 is a possible D gene (6 bases). The CDR3 length is 16 residues. The V end was cut by 0 bases, the J end by 2 bases, with 13 bases between. Germline assignment: CDR1 SGDLS and CDR2 YYNGEE. The CDR3 reads CASSVGRGRITDTQYF. The CDR3, as DNA: TGTGCCAGCAGCGTAGGGCGGGGCAGGATCACAGATACGCAGTATTTT.

The rearrangement links TRBV9 to TRBJ2-1; no firm D call. V dropped 0 bases and J dropped 4 bases, with 5 bases sitting between them. The V gene's germline CDR1 is SGDLS and CDR2 YYNGEE. The CDR3 runs 13 residues. The CDR3 reads CASSVAGYNEQFF. The CDR3, as DNA: TGTGCCAGCAGCGTAGCCGGTTACAATGAGCAGTTCTTC. Drawing the rest from reference TRBV9 and TRBJ2-1, the complete variable domain is DSGVTQTPKHLITATGQRVTLRCSPRSGDLSVYWYQQSLDQGLQFLIQYYNGEERAKGNILERFSAQQFPDLHSELNLSSLELGDSALYFCASSVAGYNEQFFGPGTRLTVL.